Listed below are T cell receptor beta chains from one sample, sequenced in a study of blood T cell repertoires in COVID-19. Here immunoSEQ multiplex PCR was the method, and the copy in TCRdb shows in-frame clones only, minus some. Of about 130,000 clones listed, approximately 80% are singletons. Specimen: peripheral blood. These receptors were collected from a man older than 75 with acute or convalescent COVID-19. Each CDR3 is given with its conserved first and last residue. The order of the fields is J gene, D gene, V gene, clone size, CDR3 protein, CDR3 DNA. D genes are given only for firm matches. Size is stated for part of the rows, as once, few or many counts, or as a class when the clone is expanded.

TRBJ2-7,-,TRBV6-6,-,CASSLGLTYEQYF,TGTGCCAGCAGTTTGGGCCTAACCTACGAGCAGTACTTC
TRBJ1-3,-,TRBV7-6,-,CASSLGYRDSGNTIYF,TGTGCCAGCAGCTTAGGGTACAGAGACTCTGGAAACACCATATATTTT
TRBJ1-2,TRBD1,TRBV5-1,-,CASSLYRGSYYGYTF,TGCGCCAGCAGCTTGTACAGGGGTAGTTACTATGGCTACACCTTC
TRBJ1-1,TRBD1,TRBV4-2,-,CASSGRDRRNTEAFF,TGTGCCAGCAGCGGGCGGGACAGAAGAAACACTGAAGCTTTCTTT
TRBJ2-7,-,TRBV5-3,-,CARSLSYRSHEQYF,TGTGCCAGAAGCTTGTCTTACCGAAGCCACGAGCAGTACTTC
TRBJ2-2,TRBD1,TRBV3-1/TRBV3-2,-,CASSLRDRDTGELFF,TGTGCCAGCAGCCTCCGGGACAGGGACACCGGGGAGCTGTTTTTT
TRBJ1-1,-,TRBV19,-,CASSPRRDLNTEAFF,TGTGCCAGTAGTCCACGGCGGGACCTGAACACTGAAGCTTTCTTT
TRBJ1-6,TRBD1,TRBV4-2,-,CASSLFAGGTSPLHF,TGTGCCAGCAGTTTGTTCGCAGGGGGGACTTCACCCCTCCACTTT
TRBJ1-4,TRBD1,TRBV7-9,-,CASSDPGQDIREKLFF,TGTGCCAGCAGCGACCCCGGACAGGACATTCGAGAAAAACTGTTTTTT
TRBJ1-6,-,TRBV14,-,CASSQDLRNSPLHF,TGTGCCAGCAGCCAAGATCTTCGGAATTCACCCCTCCACTTT
TRBJ1-2,-,TRBV6-1,-,CASREVGVSGYTF,TGTGCCAGCAGAGAAGTAGGGGTTTCAGGCTACACCTTC
TRBJ1-5,TRBD1,TRBV5-5,-,CASSLDRGVNQPQHF,TGTGCCAGCAGCTTGGACAGGGGAGTCAATCAGCCCCAGCATTTT
TRBJ2-1,-,TRBV5-1,once,CASSQSGGRGNEQFF,TGCGCCAGCAGCCAGTCGGGGGGCCGAGGGAATGAGCAGTTCTTC
TRBJ2-7,TRBD1,TRBV5-4,many,CASSSKQGAREQYF,TGTGCCAGCAGCTCAAAACAGGGGGCGAGGGAGCAGTACTTC
TRBJ1-1,TRBD1,TRBV5-1,-,CASGSGTDNTEAFF,TGCGCCAGCGGGTCCGGGACAGACAACACTGAAGCTTTCTTT
TRBJ1-1,-,TRBV6-2/TRBV6-3,-,CASSYRGAGGGAEAFF,TGTGCCAGCAGTTACCGGGGGGCGGGAGGGGGAGCTGAAGCTTTCTTT
TRBJ2-7,-,TRBV5-4,-,CASSTGREGLREQYF,TGTGCCAGCTCTACCGGCAGGGAAGGGCTGCGGGAGCAGTACTTC
TRBJ1-5,TRBD1,TRBV2,-,CASKSDRGNQPQHF,TGTGCCAGCAAGTCAGACAGGGGCAATCAGCCCCAGCATTTT
TRBJ1-4,TRBD1,TRBV13,few,CASSRAQGSNEKLFF,TGTGCCAGCAGCCGCGCACAGGGGTCTAATGAAAAACTGTTTTTT
TRBJ2-1,TRBD1,TRBV5-1,-,CASSPGTDNEQFF,TGCGCCAGCAGCCCCGGGACAGACAATGAGCAGTTCTTC
TRBJ2-1,TRBD1,TRBV4-1,-,CASSPGQVVYEQFF,TGCGCCAGCAGCCCCGGACAGGTGGTGTACGAGCAGTTCTTC
TRBJ2-7,TRBD2,TRBV11-1,-,CASSSRTSGDYEQYF,TGTGCCAGCAGCTCTAGAACTAGCGGGGACTACGAGCAGTACTTC
TRBJ2-2,-,TRBV2,many,CASRESGANTGELFF,TGTGCCAGCAGGGAATCAGGGGCGAACACCGGGGAGCTGTTTTTT
TRBJ2-7,-,TRBV11-3,-,CASSLGPDYEQYF,TGTGCCAGCAGCTTAGGGCCAGATTACGAGCAGTACTTC
TRBJ2-7,TRBD1,TRBV2,-,CASSDPLTGAHEQYF,TGTGCCAGCAGCGACCCTTTGACAGGGGCCCACGAGCAGTACTTC
TRBJ1-1,TRBD1,TRBV5-4,few,CASSAALTGVLGEAFF,TGTGCCAGCAGCGCGGCTTTGACAGGGGTGTTGGGTGAAGCTTTCTTT
TRBJ1-3,-,TRBV6-1,-,CATSGGGSGNTIYF,TGTGCCACGTCCGGGGGGGGCTCTGGAAACACCATATATTTT
TRBJ2-7,-,TRBV3-1/TRBV3-2,once,CASSHTTGSEQYF,TGTGCCAGCAGCCACACTACAGGGTCCGAGCAGTACTTC
TRBJ1-6,-,TRBV5-8,-,CASSFGFNSPLHF,TGTGCCAGCAGCTTCGGGTTTAATTCACCCCTCCACTTT
TRBJ2-1,TRBD2,TRBV2,-,CASKGIGGGFNEQFF,TGTGCCAGCAAGGGGATTGGCGGGGGTTTCAATGAGCAGTTCTTC
TRBJ2-2,TRBD1,TRBV7-2,-,CASSPGTGGAGELFF,TGTGCCAGCAGCCCCGGGACAGGGGGGGCCGGGGAGCTGTTTTTT
TRBJ2-2,-,TRBV2,-,CASSEAGVLTGELFF,TGTGCCAGCAGTGAAGCGGGAGTGCTTACCGGGGAGCTGTTTTTT
TRBJ2-1,TRBD2,TRBV29-1,once,CSVVAGGLINEQFF,TGCAGCGTTGTAGCGGGGGGGCTCATCAATGAGCAGTTCTTC
TRBJ1-5,-,TRBV19,-,CASSMVEVQQPQHF,TGTGCCAGTAGTATGGTAGAGGTTCAGCAGCCCCAGCATTTT
TRBJ2-7,TRBD1,TRBV2,-,CASSTRDRGSYEQYF,TGTGCCAGCAGCACCCGGGACAGGGGCTCCTACGAGCAGTACTTC
TRBJ1-6,TRBD1,TRBV15,-,CATSRTGTGNSPLHF,TGTGCCACCAGCAGGACCGGGACAGGGAATTCACCCCTCCACTTT
TRBJ2-1,-,TRBV5-1,-,CASTLTDGETNEQFF,TGCGCCAGCACCCTGACAGACGGTGAAACAAATGAGCAGTTCTTC
TRBJ2-7,TRBD1,TRBV27,few,CASSKGARWGYGYEQYF,TGTGCCAGCAGTAAGGGGGCCCGGTGGGGGTATGGGTACGAGCAGTACTTC
TRBJ2-7,TRBD1,TRBV6-6,few,CASSYSAGGGGEQYF,TGTGCCAGCAGTTACTCAGCAGGGGGCGGCGGCGAGCAGTACTTC
TRBJ1-5,-,TRBV19,many,CASTIDRLVVQPQHF,TGTGCCAGTACAATTGACAGGCTGGTGGTGCAGCCCCAGCATTTT
TRBJ2-1,-,TRBV27,-,CASSLRNSPSYNEQFF,TGTGCCAGCAGTTTGAGAAACAGTCCGTCCTACAATGAGCAGTTCTTC
TRBJ1-1,-,TRBV4-3,-,CASSQGGRHTEAFF,TGCGCCAGCAGCCAGGGGGGTCGACACACTGAAGCTTTCTTT
TRBJ2-1,TRBD2,TRBV29-1,-,CSVEAPPGLAGGLSYNEQFF,TGCAGCGTTGAAGCTCCCCCGGGACTAGCGGGGGGTCTCTCCTACAATGAGCAGTTCTTC
TRBJ2-7,-,TRBV29-1,-,CSVMRGSSYEQYF,TGCAGCGTTATGCGCGGAAGCTCCTACGAGCAGTACTTC
TRBJ2-1,TRBD2,TRBV7-3,-,CASSPGWGGEQFF,TGTGCCAGCAGCCCCGGATGGGGGGGTGAGCAGTTCTTC